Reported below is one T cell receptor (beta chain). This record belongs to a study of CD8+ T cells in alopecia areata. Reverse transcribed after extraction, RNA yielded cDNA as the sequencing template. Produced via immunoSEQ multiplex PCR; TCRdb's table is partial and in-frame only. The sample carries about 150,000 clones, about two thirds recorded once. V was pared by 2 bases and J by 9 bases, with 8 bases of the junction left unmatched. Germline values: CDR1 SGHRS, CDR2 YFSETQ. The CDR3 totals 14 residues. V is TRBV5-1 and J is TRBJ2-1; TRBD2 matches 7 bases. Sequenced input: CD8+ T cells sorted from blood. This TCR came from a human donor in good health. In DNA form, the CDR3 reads TGCGCCAGCAGCTTCCGCGGGAGTGGCGCTGAGCAGTTCTTC. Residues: CASSFRGSGAEQFF.